This T cell receptor (beta chain) was observed in a study of blood T cells in healthy people across ages. Sample-barcoded 5' priming and a J-beta primer mix drove a second PCR of roughly 7 to 11 cycles. Every cDNA molecule bore a tag from a template-switch adaptor containing 12 random nucleotides. Each single sample gave us at least 2.5 million CDR3-containing paired-end reads. Each CDR3 protein gets one entry after TCRdb re-called the 5' RACE reads with MiXCR. The sample carries 540,000 or so distinct CDR3 sequences, roughly 48% recorded once. The CDR3 totals 17 residues. Germline assignment: CDR1 SGHAT and CDR2 FQNNGV. Trimming took off 1 base at V and 0 bases at J, with 10 bases between the two ends. The study's findings and limits: Strong correlation existed between TCR beta diversity and naive T cell percentage. A conclusive naive versus antigen-experienced comparison was prevented by the unsorted PBMCs.

Concerning this clonotype: Its antigen is not identified.

The sample consisted of blood. This TCR was recovered from an older man in good health. The J gene is TRBJ2-6, the V gene TRBV11-2; D remains ambiguous. CDR3 DNA sequence: TGTGCCAGCAGCTTAGTCGGCCAGAGCTCTGGGGCCAACGTCCTGACTTTC. Translating gives CASSLVGQSSGANVLTF.